Sequencing of this TCR beta chain was carried out in a study of cytomegalovirus exposure and HLA in healthy donors. Study-level findings and limits: Within an earlier analysis, most TCR beta V segments proved productive either about 87% or about 30% of the time. CMV serostatus was the only immune exposure information that was available.

The CDR3 spans 12 residues. Trimming removed 5 bases from V and 0 bases from J, with 2 bases in between. CDR1 is LNHDA and CDR2 is SQIVND in the germline V gene (reference sequence). The primer mix had 60 Vbeta and 13 Jbeta primers. Sequencing was performed with immunoSEQ multiplex PCR; in TCRdb, only in-frame clones are kept and a portion is missing. This sample has about 200,000 clones, with less than 85% found just once. In the case of this clone: Its antigen is not known. Other DNA variants within this sample encode the same CDR3.

The chain is built from TRBV19 and TRBJ1-5; D not resolved. The sample taken for sequencing was PBMCs. The TCR sequence derives from a girl between 10 and 17 years old in good health and CMV-seropositive. CDR3 nucleotides: TGTGCCAGTAGTCTTAGCAATCAGCCCCAGCATTTT. Its translation: CASSLSNQPQHF.